The following is a TCR beta chain sequence with its context. The antigen is undetermined. The CDR3 totals 15 residues. Trimming cost V 0 bases and J 6 bases, with 12 bases left between them. CDR1 and CDR2 (germline): MNHEY, SVGAGI. The data originate from a study of cytomegalovirus exposure and HLA in healthy donors. Findings and caveats of the study: It emerged from a later analysis that several of the most significant clusters appeared to be linked to common viral pathogens.

Primers included in the PCR were 60 Vbeta and 13 Jbeta primers. The table came from immunoSEQ multiplex PCR; TCRdb's copy has only in-frame clones and leaves some out. The profile covers some 190,000 clones, with about nine tenths appearing a single time and 1% to 1.5% taken by the ten largest. Sequenced material: PBMCs. The V gene is TRBV6-5, the J gene TRBJ2-1; a weak D match, TRBD1 (8 bases). This sequence was found in a man aged 25 to 40 in good health and CMV-seronegative. CDR3 sequence reads: CASSYSQGGLNEQFF. CDR3 nucleotides: TGTGCCAGCAGTTACTCACAGGGGGGGCTCAATGAGCAGTTCTTC.